What follows describes a single TCR beta chain. The data belong to a study of cytomegalovirus exposure and HLA in healthy donors. PCR was performed using 60 Vbeta and 13 Jbeta primers. TCRdb's copy holds only in-frame clones and misses some; the assay was immunoSEQ multiplex PCR. The sample has 35,000 to 45,000 clones, more than 80% seen once; the top ten hold 7.5% to 10%. The sequenced sample was PBMCs. The source is a woman aged 40 to 50 in good health and CMV-seronegative.

The DNA of the CDR3 is TGTGCCAGCGGCGGGCCCATTCAACCTGGAAACACCATATATTTT. It is translated as CASGGPIQPGNTIYF. J is TRBJ1-3 and V is TRBV6-5, with D uncertain. The CDR3 runs to 15 residues. CDR1 MNHEY and CDR2 SVGAGI come from the germline V gene. V shed 8 bases and J shed 2 bases, with 16 bases lying between them.